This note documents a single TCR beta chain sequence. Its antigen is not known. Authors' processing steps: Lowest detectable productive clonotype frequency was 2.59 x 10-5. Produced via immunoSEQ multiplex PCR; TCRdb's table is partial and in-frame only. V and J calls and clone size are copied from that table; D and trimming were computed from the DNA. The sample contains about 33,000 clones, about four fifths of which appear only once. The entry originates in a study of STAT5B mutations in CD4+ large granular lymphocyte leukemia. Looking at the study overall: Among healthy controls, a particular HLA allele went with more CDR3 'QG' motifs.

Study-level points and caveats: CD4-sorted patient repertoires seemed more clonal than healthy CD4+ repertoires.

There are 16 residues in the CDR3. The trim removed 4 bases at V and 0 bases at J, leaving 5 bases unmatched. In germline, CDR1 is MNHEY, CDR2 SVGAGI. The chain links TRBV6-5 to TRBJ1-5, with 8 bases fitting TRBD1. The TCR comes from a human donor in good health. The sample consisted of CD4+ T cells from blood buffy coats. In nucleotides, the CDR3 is TGTGCCAGCAGTTTAACAGGACAGGGTAGCAATCAGCCCCAGCATTTT. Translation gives CASSLTGQGSNQPQHF.